The present T cell receptor (beta chain) was sequenced within a study of Tregs in tolerant kidney transplant recipients. Overall study findings and caveats: Validation in larger populations is needed because few patients were studied.

The repertoire was sequenced with immunoSEQ multiplex PCR; TCRdb's copy has only in-frame clones and lacks some. The specimen's table records 15,000 or so clones. Details on this clone: The antigen remains undetermined.

Recipients received nonmyeloablative bone marrow transplants from related graft donors, with transient mixed chimerism. CD4+CD25+CD127- Tregs, CD4+CD25- non-Tregs, CD4 and CD8 cells were sorted. The receptor was derived from a human patient who received a combined kidney and bone marrow transplant. Certain T cells may be donor cells from the graft. The material sequenced was CD4+ T cells from blood (PBMCs), taken 12 months after the transplant.

The CDR3 bases that were read are TGTGCCAGCAGCCGGGACTCCAGTTCCTACAATGAG. Protein product: CASSRDSSSYNE. The CDR3 in full is CASSRDSSSYNEQFF. The V and J genes are TRBV7-2 and TRBJ2-1; tentatively, D is TRBD2 (6 bases). The read stops 3 residues short of the end of the CDR3; the missing end is completed from the germline J gene. V lost 5 bases and J lost 1, with 12 bases in between. CDR1 SGHTA and CDR2 FQGNSA come from the germline V gene. This CDR3 region has 15 residues.